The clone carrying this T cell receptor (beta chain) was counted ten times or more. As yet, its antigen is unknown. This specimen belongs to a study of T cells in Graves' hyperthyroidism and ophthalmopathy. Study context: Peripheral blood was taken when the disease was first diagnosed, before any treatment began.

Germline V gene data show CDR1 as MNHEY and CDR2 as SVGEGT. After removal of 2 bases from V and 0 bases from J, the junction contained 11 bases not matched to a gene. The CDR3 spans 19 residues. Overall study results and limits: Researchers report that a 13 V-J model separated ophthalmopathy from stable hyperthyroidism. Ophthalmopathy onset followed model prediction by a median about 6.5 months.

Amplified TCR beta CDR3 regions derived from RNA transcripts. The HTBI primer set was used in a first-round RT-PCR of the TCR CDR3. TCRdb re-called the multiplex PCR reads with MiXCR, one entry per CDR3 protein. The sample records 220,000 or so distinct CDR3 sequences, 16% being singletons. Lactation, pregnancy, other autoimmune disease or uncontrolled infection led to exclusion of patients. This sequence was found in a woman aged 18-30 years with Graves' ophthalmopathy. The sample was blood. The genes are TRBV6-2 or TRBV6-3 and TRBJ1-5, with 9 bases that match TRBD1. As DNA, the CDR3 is TGTGCCAGCAGTTACATCACCGGGACAGGGAGCTATAGCAATCAGCCCCAGCATTTT. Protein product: CASSYITGTGSYSNQPQHF.